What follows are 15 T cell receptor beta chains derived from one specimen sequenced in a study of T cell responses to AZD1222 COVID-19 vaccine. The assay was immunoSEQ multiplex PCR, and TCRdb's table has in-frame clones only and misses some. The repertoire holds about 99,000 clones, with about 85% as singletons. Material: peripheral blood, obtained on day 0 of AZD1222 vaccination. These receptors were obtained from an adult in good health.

CDR3 loop: CASSQYRGSNQPQHF. The CDR3 DNA reads as TGCGCCAGCAGCCAATACAGGGGTAGCAATCAGCCCCAGCATTTT. This sequence joins TRBV4-3 and TRBJ1-5; 7 bases agree with TRBD1. Germline CDR1 reads LGHNA; CDR2 reads YSLEER. There are 15 residues in the CDR3. Trimming took 2 bases from V and 0 from J; bases not matched to a gene: 1.

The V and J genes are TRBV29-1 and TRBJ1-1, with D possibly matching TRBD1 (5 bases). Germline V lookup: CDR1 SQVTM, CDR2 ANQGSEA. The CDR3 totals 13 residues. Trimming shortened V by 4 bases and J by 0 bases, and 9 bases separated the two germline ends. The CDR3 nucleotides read TGCAGCGTTGCCGGGGCCGTGAACACTGAAGCTTTCTTT. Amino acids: CSVAGAVNTEAFF.

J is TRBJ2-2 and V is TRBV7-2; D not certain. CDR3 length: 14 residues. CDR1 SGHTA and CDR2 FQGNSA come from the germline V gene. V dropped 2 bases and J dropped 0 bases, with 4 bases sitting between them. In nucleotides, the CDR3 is TGTGCCAGCAGCTTATTTGCGAACACCGGGGAGCTGTTTTTT. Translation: CASSLFANTGELFF.

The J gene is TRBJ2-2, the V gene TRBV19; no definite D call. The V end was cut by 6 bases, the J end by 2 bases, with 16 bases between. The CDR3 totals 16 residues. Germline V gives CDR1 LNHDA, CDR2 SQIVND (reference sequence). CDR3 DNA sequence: TGTGCCAGTAGGGGTTTAGGCGTGCCTAACACCGGGGAGCTGTTTTTT. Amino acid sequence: CASRGLGVPNTGELFF.

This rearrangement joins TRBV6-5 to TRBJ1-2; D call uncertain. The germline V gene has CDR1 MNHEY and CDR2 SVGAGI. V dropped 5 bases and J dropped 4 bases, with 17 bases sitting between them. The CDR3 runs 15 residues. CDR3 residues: CASSISPGLPYGYTF. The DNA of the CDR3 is TGTGCCAGCAGTATAAGCCCCGGGCTGCCCTATGGCTACACCTTC.

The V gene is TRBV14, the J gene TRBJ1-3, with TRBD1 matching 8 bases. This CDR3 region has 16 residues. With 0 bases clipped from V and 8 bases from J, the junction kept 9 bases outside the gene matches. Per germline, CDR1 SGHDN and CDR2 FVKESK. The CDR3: CASSQDQGAIRDTIYF. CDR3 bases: TGTGCCAGCAGCCAAGATCAGGGGGCAATACGAGACACCATATATTTT.

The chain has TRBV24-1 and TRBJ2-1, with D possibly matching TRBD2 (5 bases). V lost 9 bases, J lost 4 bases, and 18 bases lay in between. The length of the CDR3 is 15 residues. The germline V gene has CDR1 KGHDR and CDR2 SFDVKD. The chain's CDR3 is CATGSSRIFYNEQFF. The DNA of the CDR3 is TGTGCCACCGGGAGCTCACGGATTTTTTACAATGAGCAGTTCTTC.

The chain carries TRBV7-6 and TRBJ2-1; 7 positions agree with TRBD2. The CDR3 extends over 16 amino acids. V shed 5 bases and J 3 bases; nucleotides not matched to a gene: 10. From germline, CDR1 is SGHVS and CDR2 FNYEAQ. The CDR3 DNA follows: TGTGCCAGCAGCCCCACCCAGCGGGACGTCTACAATGAGCAGTTCTTC. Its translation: CASSPTQRDVYNEQFF.

Written as DNA, the CDR3 is TGTGCCAGCACCCACCGACTTGACTCTGGAAACACCATATATTTT. It is translated as CASTHRLDSGNTIYF. The chain links TRBV6-5 to TRBJ1-3; D is ambiguous. CDR3 length: 15 residues. Germline V CDR1 and CDR2: MNHEY, SVGAGI. Trimming shortened V by 7 bases and J by 0 bases, and 13 bases separated the two germline ends.

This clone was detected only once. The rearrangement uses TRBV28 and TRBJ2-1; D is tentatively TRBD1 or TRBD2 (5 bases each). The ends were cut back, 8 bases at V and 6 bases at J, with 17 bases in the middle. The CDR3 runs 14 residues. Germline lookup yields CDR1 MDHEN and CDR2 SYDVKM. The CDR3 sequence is CASGGMGLSNEQFF. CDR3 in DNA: TGTGCCAGCGGGGGTATGGGCCTGAGCAATGAGCAGTTCTTC.

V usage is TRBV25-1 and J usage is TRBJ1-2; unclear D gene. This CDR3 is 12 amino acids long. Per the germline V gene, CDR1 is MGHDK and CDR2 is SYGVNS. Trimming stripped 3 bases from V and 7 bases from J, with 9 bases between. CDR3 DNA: TGTGCCAGCAGTGATGCATACGGTGGCTACACCTTC. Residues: CASSDAYGGYTF.

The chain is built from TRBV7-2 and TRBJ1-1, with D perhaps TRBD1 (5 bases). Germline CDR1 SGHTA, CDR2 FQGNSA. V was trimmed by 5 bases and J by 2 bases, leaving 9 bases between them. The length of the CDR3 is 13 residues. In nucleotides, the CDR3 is TGTGCCAGCAGCCGAGGGACCAACACTGAAGCTTTCTTT. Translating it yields CASSRGTNTEAFF.

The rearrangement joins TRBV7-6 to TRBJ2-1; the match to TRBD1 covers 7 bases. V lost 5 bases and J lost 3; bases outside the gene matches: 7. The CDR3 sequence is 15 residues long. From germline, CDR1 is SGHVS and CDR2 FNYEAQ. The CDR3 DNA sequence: TGTGCCAGCAGCCCGCCGGGACAGTACTACAATGAGCAGTTCTTC. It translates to CASSPPGQYYNEQFF.

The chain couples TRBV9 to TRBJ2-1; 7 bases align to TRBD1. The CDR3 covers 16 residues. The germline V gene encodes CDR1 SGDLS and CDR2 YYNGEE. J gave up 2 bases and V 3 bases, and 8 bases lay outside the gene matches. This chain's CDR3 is CASSAVDRFTYNEQFF. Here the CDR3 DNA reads TGTGCCAGCAGCGCAGTGGACAGGTTCACCTACAATGAGCAGTTCTTC.

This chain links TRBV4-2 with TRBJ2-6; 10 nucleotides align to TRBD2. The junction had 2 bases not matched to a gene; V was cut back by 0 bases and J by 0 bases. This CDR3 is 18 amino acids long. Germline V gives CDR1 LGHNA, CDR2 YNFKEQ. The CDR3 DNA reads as TGTGCCAGCAGCCAAGATAGCGGGGGGAGCTCTGGGGCCAACGTCCTGACTTTC. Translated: CASSQDSGGSSGANVLTF.